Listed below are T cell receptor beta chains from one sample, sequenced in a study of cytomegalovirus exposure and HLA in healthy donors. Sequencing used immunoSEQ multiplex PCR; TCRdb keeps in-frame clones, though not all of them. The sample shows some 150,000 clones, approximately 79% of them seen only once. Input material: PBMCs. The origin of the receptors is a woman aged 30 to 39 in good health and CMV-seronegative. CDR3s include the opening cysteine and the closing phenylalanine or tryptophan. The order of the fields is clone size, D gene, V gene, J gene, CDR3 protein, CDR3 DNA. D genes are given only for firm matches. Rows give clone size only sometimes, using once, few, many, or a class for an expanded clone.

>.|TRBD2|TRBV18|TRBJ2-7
CASSPRWEGALPLEQYF
TGTGCCAGCTCACCACGGTGGGAGGGCGCTCTCCCTCTCGAGCAGTACTTC
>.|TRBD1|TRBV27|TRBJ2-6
CASSSPGQDFYSGANVLTF
TGTGCCAGCAGTTCGCCGGGACAGGACTTTTACTCTGGGGCCAACGTCCTGACTTTC
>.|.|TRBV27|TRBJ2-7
CASSFRTEFYEQYF
TGTGCCAGCAGTTTCCGGACTGAATTCTACGAGCAGTACTTC
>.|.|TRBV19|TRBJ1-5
CASSPMRTGNQPQHF
TGTGCCAGTAGTCCCATGAGAACTGGCAATCAGCCCCAGCATTTT
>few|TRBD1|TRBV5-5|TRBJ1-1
CASSYVGTGDTEAFF
TGTGCCAGCAGCTACGTAGGGACAGGGGACACTGAAGCTTTCTTT
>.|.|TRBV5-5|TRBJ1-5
CASSLGGAPQHF
TGTGCCAGCAGCTTGGGGGGAGCGCCCCAGCATTTT
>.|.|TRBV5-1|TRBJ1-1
CASSLGGVEAFF
TGCGCCAGCAGCTTGGGGGGGGTAGAAGCTTTCTTT
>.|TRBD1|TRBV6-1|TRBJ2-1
CASSASGQGSNEQFF
TGTGCCAGCAGTGCCAGCGGACAGGGAAGCAATGAGCAGTTCTTC
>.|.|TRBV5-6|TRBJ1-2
CASSWWEGTHGYTF
TGTGCCAGCAGCTGGTGGGAGGGGACGCATGGCTACACCTTC
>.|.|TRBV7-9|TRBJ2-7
CASSPSRGFYEQYF
TGTGCCAGCAGCCCAAGTCGGGGGTTCTACGAGCAGTACTTC
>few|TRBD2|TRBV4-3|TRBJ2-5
CASSQASGGGETQYF
TGCGCCAGCAGCCAAGCTAGCGGGGGGGGAGAGACCCAGTACTTC
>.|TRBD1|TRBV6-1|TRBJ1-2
CASSGADRGLNYGYTF
TGTGCCAGCAGTGGGGCCGACAGGGGCCTTAACTATGGCTACACCTTC
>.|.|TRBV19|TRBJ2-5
CASKVGPLQETQYF
TGTGCCAGTAAGGTGGGGCCACTCCAAGAGACCCAGTACTTC
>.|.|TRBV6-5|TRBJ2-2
CASRLQGRLPGELFF
TGTGCCAGCAGATTACAGGGTCGTCTGCCCGGGGAGCTGTTTTTT
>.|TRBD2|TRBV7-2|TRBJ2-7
CASSSLGASGGPSYEQYF
TGTGCCAGCAGCTCCCTTGGGGCTAGCGGGGGTCCATCCTACGAGCAGTACTTC
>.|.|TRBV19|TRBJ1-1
CASSSLIHTEAFF
TGTGCCAGTAGTTCGCTAATTCACACTGAAGCTTTCTTT